This entry is about one TCR beta chain. Its antigen is currently unknown. The data stem from a study of cytomegalovirus exposure and HLA in healthy donors. The study's findings and limits: Later genetic work tied a missense DCLRE1C variant to beta-chain V and J trimming. Per a later analysis, roughly 17,000 TCR beta sequences showed association with HLA alleles at 0.05 false discovery rate.

It was with 60 Vbeta and 13 Jbeta primers that the PCR ran. Libraries were prepared by immunoSEQ multiplex PCR; TCRdb keeps only in-frame clonotypes and omits some of them. Here the sample spans approximately 140,000 clones, more than 75% being singletons. There were likely unrecorded immune exposures, though donors were nominally healthy when sampled. Looked up from germline, CDR1 is SGHVS and CDR2 is FQNEAQ. V dropped 5 bases and J dropped 2; count of bases not matched to a gene: 5. The CDR3 extends over 15 amino acids. V usage is TRBV7-8 and J usage is TRBJ2-7; 11 bases map to TRBD1. The receptor was isolated from a man in his late teens or twenties in good health and CMV-seronegative. Sequencing was carried out using PBMCs. The DNA of the CDR3 is TGTGCCAGCAGCGGACAGGGGGCGGGCGCCTACGAGCAGTACTTC. It is translated as CASSGQGAGAYEQYF. The full variable domain, with the rest looked up from reference TRBV7-8 and TRBJ2-7, is GAGVSQSPRYKVAKRGQDVALRCDPISGHVSLFWYQQALGQGPEFLTYFQNEAQLDKSGLPSDRFFAERPEGSVSTLKIQRTQQEDSAVYLCASSGQGAGAYEQYFGPGTRLTVT.